This T cell receptor beta chain was profiled in a study of T-cell reconstitution after alpha-beta-depleted transplantation in children. A remark on this clonotype: One end of the junction varies from germline; a read error may be responsible.

Unique molecular identifiers were incorporated into the prepared TCRbeta library. Each CDR3 protein is one row after TCRdb ran MiXCR on the PCR reads. The sample has about 600,000 distinct CDR3 sequences, roughly a tenth seen once. The sample in question was PBMCs from the stem cell graft donor, obtained from the stem cell graft. The clonotype comes from a human donor who donated a stem cell graft to a child with acute myeloid leukemia.

CDR3 nucleotide sequence: TGTGCCATCAGCCCCGGCCAGGTCTACTATGAGCAGTTCTTC. Its protein is CAISPGQVYYEQFF. This rearrangement joins TRBV7-8 to TRBJ2-1; D gene ambiguous. The CDR3 consists of 14 residues. Looked up from germline, CDR1 is SGHVS and CDR2 is FQNEAQ.